The 20 T cell receptor beta chains below all came from one sample that was sequenced in a study of shared clonotypes between healthy human individuals. The table came from immunoSEQ multiplex PCR; TCRdb's copy has only in-frame clones and leaves some out. The sample has some 2,500,000 clones, under 95% seen once. Sample: naive CD4+ T cells from PBMCs. The subset here: CD45RA+ positively selected. Every receptor here comes from a man aged 18 to 29 in good health. Some clones in this sample may be carry-over from other donors' samples.

Notes on this clone: This sample also contains other DNA sequences that code for the same CDR3. This sequence joins TRBV30 and TRBJ1-4, with D uncertain. The germline V and J ends were trimmed by 3 bases and 3 bases, with 8 bases remaining between them. Per germline, CDR1 GTSNPN and CDR2 SVGIG (reference sequence). The CDR3 is 13 amino acids. CDR3 residues: CAWRGGPNEKLFF. Written as DNA, the CDR3 is TGTGCCTGGAGAGGCGGACCTAATGAAAAACTGTTTTTT.

The chain uses TRBV2 and TRBJ2-3; TRBD2 matches 10 bases. The CDR3 sequence is 15 residues long. The V gene's germline CDR1 is SNHLY and CDR2 FYNNEI. V dropped 4 bases and J dropped 3; count of bases not matched to a gene: 4. CDR3 region: CASSGASGRTDTQYF. The CDR3 coding sequence is TGTGCCAGCAGTGGGGCTAGCGGGAGAACAGATACGCAGTATTTT.

The V and J genes are TRBV5-6 and TRBJ1-4, with D unresolved. With 1 base removed from V and 0 bases from J, the gap between germline ends came to 10 bases. The CDR3 contains 16 residues. Per the germline V gene, CDR1 is SGHDT and CDR2 is YYEEEE. The CDR3 DNA sequence: TGTGCCAGCAGCTTGTTCGGGGAATCAACTAATGAAAAACTGTTTTTT. Translated, it gives CASSLFGESTNEKLFF.

The rearrangement joins TRBV4-1 to TRBJ2-1, with 11 bases identical to TRBD2. The CDR3 loop spans 19 amino acids. Germline-derived CDR1 and CDR2 are MGHRA and YSYEKL. J gave up 7 bases and V 1 base, and 15 bases lay outside the gene matches. CDR3 sequence (DNA): TGCGCCAGCAGCCAAGGGCCTATTTTGCTAGCGGGAGGAAGGAATGAGCAGTTCTTC. Its protein is CASSQGPILLAGGRNEQFF.

J is TRBJ2-1 and V is TRBV5-1; 8 nucleotides match TRBD1. V lost 5 bases, J lost 2 bases, and 3 bases stayed unmatched. CDR1 is SGHRS and CDR2 is YFSETQ in the germline V gene. CDR3 length: 14 residues. CDR3 in DNA: TGCGCCAGCAGAGGGGGACAGGCCTACAATGAGCAGTTCTTC. Encoded protein: CASRGGQAYNEQFF.

The genes are TRBV6-1 and TRBJ1-6; D is unresolved. CDR1 MNHNS and CDR2 SASEGT come from the germline V gene. This CDR3 region has 15 residues. Trimming stripped 2 bases from V and 6 bases from J, with 11 bases between. DNA of the CDR3: TGTGCCAGCAGTGAACACCCGCCGAGTAATTCACCCCTCCACTTT. As protein: CASSEHPPSNSPLHF.

The V gene is TRBV7-6, the J gene TRBJ2-2, with 7 nucleotides matching TRBD1. Per germline, CDR1 SGHVS and CDR2 FNYEAQ. J gave up 5 bases and V 3 bases, and 6 bases lay outside the gene matches. The CDR3 spans 15 residues. The CDR3 DNA is TGTGCCAGCAGCTTTACAGGGGTCGGGACCGGGGAGCTGTTTTTT. Protein sequence: CASSFTGVGTGELFF.

The gene calls are TRBV7-2 and TRBJ2-7; TRBD1 is a possible D gene (5 bases). Between the trimmed V and J ends, which lost 5 bases and 10 bases, there was a span of 15 bases. The germline V gene has CDR1 SGHTA and CDR2 FQGNSA. CDR3 length: 12 amino acids. In nucleotides, the CDR3 is TGTGCCAGCAGCACCGGAAATACAGGACAGTACTTC. Residues: CASSTGNTGQYF. The variable domain in full, with the rest retrieved from reference TRBV7-2 and TRBJ2-7, is GAGVSQSPSNKVTEKGKDVELRCDPISGHTALYWYRQSLGQGLEFLIYFQGNSAPDKSGLPSDRFSAERTGGSVSTLTIQRTQQEDSAVYLCASSTGNTGQYFGPGTRLTVT.

V gene TRBV6-1 combines with J gene TRBJ1-1; weak D call: TRBD1 (6 bases). Germline V gene data show CDR1 as MNHNS and CDR2 as SASEGT. The CDR3 is made up of 13 amino acids. Trimming removed 7 bases at V and 4 bases at J, with 13 bases between. The CDR3 is CASTSGGLTEAFF. The CDR3 DNA sequence: TGTGCCAGCACCAGTGGGGGGCTCACTGAAGCTTTCTTT.

The chain has TRBV2 and TRBJ1-5, with D possibly TRBD1 on 5 matching bases. Germline assignment: CDR1 SNHLY and CDR2 FYNNEI. The CDR3 is 14 residues long. The V end was cut by 1 base, the J end by 7 bases, with 11 bases between. CDR3 sequence reads: CASSEEGDGQPQHF. Written as DNA, the CDR3 is TGTGCCAGCAGTGAAGAAGGGGACGGGCAGCCCCAGCATTTT. Full variable domain (missing parts from reference TRBV2 and TRBJ1-5): EPEVTQTPSHQVTQMGQEVILRCVPISNHLYFYWYRQILGQKVEFLVSFYNNEISEKSEIFDDQFSVERPDGSNFTLKIRSTKLEDSAMYFCASSEEGDGQPQHFGDGTRLSIL.

The rearrangement links TRBV28 to TRBJ2-7; TRBD2 is a possible D gene (5 bases). The CDR3 is 11 residues long. The germline CDR1 and CDR2 sequences are MDHEN and SYDVKM. V was clipped by 8 bases and J by 5 bases, with 10 bases between them. This CDR3 is CASLTRHEQYF. As DNA, the CDR3 is TGTGCCAGCCTCACTAGGCACGAGCAGTACTTC.

This clone was found a few times. The rearrangement links TRBV6-5 to TRBJ1-2; perhaps TRBD1 as D (5 bases). Germline assignment: CDR1 MNHEY and CDR2 SVGAGI. V was cut by 7 bases and J by 4 bases, with 7 bases left in between. The length of the CDR3 is 11 residues. CDR3 sequence (DNA): TGTGCCAGCACGCAGGGCTATGGCTACACCTTC. It specifies CASTQGYGYTF.

The rearrangement uses TRBV11-3 and TRBJ2-1; D is uncertain. The CDR3 length is 11 residues. The V gene lost 5 bases and the J gene lost 8 bases, with 7 bases spanning the gap. CDR1 SGHNT and CDR2 YENEEA come from the germline V gene. The DNA of the CDR3 is TGTGCCAGCAGCCGAGGTGATGAGCAGTTCTTC. It translates to CASSRGDEQFF.

The CDR3 DNA sequence: TGTGCCAGCAGGAGACAGGGTGGGGGCTACACCTTC. Translating gives CASRRQGGGYTF. The chain combines TRBV6-5 with TRBJ1-2; 7 bases are a match to TRBD1. The CDR3 totals 12 residues. The ends lost 6 bases at V and 8 bases at J; junction bases unmatched: 6. Germline CDR1 is MNHEY and CDR2 is SVGAGI.

The V and J genes are TRBV2 and TRBJ2-4; perhaps TRBD1 as D (6 bases). This CDR3 comprises 12 residues. Trimming took 7 bases from V and 5 from J, leaving 9 bases between them. Germline values: CDR1 SNHLY, CDR2 FYNNEI. CDR3 sequence (DNA): TGTGCCAGCATATACAGGGAAAACATTCAGTACTTC. It specifies CASIYRENIQYF.

This clone occurred once. V usage is TRBV19 and J usage is TRBJ2-3; 10 bases fit TRBD2. Germline CDR1 reads LNHDA; CDR2 reads SQIVND (reference sequence). With 8 bases clipped from V and 12 bases from J, the junction kept 14 bases outside the gene matches. This CDR3 is 14 amino acids long. The CDR3 is CASRADSGRAYQYF. As DNA, the CDR3 is TGTGCCAGTCGGGCGGACAGCGGGAGGGCCTATCAGTATTTT.

This clone was counted a single time. The chain is built from TRBV18 and TRBJ2-3; 9 nucleotides agree with TRBD1. Germline-derived CDR1 and CDR2 are KGHSH and LQKENI. V lost 3 bases and J lost 4; bases outside the gene matches: 5. The CDR3 consists of 15 residues. The CDR3 is CASSPRTGEPDTQYF. Here the CDR3 DNA reads TGTGCCAGCTCACCCCGGACAGGGGAACCAGATACGCAGTATTTT.

The chain joins TRBV19 to TRBJ2-2; D may be TRBD1 (6 bases). Germline V gives CDR1 LNHDA, CDR2 SQIVND (reference sequence). Trimming took off 4 bases at V and 6 bases at J, with 6 bases between the two ends. The CDR3 has 12 amino acids. The CDR3 nucleotides read TGTGCCAGTAGTACAGGGGCCGGGGAGCTGTTTTTT. Translation: CASSTGAGELFF.

The CDR3 DNA sequence: TGTGCCAGCAGTTACTCCGGGACTAGCACCAAAAACATTCAGTACTTC. Protein product: CASSYSGTSTKNIQYF. The V and J genes are TRBV28 and TRBJ2-4; 9 nucleotides line up with TRBD2. The length of the CDR3 is 16 residues. V shed 4 bases and J 2 bases; nucleotides not matched to a gene: 6. The germline V gene has CDR1 MDHEN and CDR2 SYDVKM.

This clone was detected once. This chain joins TRBV30 and TRBJ1-5; 8 bases are a match to TRBD1. There are 14 residues in the CDR3. Germline assignment: CDR1 GTSNPN and CDR2 SVGIG (reference sequence). Trimming took 5 bases from V and 3 from J; bases not matched to a gene: 6. The CDR3 spells CAWQTGAYNQPQHF. The CDR3 nucleotides read TGTGCCTGGCAGACAGGGGCCTACAATCAGCCCCAGCATTTT.